A single sample is the source of the 28 T cell receptor beta chains below, sequenced in a study of shared clonotypes between healthy human individuals. The assay was immunoSEQ multiplex PCR, and TCRdb's table has in-frame clones only and misses some. The sample yields fewer than 1 million clones, 90% to 97% seen once. Selected positively for CCR7 and CD45RO-negative, naive CD8 cells excluded terminally differentiated effector memory CD45RA+ cells. Sequences were obtained from naive CD8+ T cells sorted from blood. Every receptor here comes from a man aged 30-40 years in good health.

V gene TRBV19 combines with J gene TRBJ1-5; 8 nucleotides line up with TRBD1. The CDR3 is made up of 16 amino acids. Trimming took 6 bases from V and 5 from J; bases not matched to a gene: 12. Germline values: CDR1 LNHDA, CDR2 SQIVND (reference sequence). The CDR3 DNA sequence: TGTGCCAGTAGCCGCGACAGGGGCTGGGGGGATCAGCCCCAGCATTTT. This gives the protein CASSRDRGWGDQPQHF.

The chain recombines TRBV4-1 with TRBJ2-7; possibly TRBD2 for D (5 bases). The V gene lost 1 base and the J gene lost 5 bases, with 15 bases spanning the gap. The germline V gene has CDR1 MGHRA and CDR2 YSYEKL. The CDR3 has 15 residues. The CDR3 DNA follows: TGCGCCAGCAGCCAAGCGCCGGGAACAACCGACGAGCAGTACTTC. This codes for CASSQAPGTTDEQYF.

The rearrangement links TRBV11-2 to TRBJ2-7; D is perhaps TRBD1 (5 bases). The length of the CDR3 is 12 residues. Germline V gives CDR1 SGHAT, CDR2 FQNNGV. V was cut by 5 bases and J by 5 bases, with 10 bases left in between. Written as DNA, the CDR3 is TGTGCCAGCAGCCCGACAGCAGACGAGCAGTACTTC. Residues: CASSPTADEQYF. The variable domain in full, with the rest retrieved from reference TRBV11-2 and TRBJ2-7, is EAGVAQSPRYKIIEKRQSVAFWCNPISGHATLYWYQQILGQGPKLLIQFQNNGVVDDSQLPKDRFSAERLKGVDSTLKIQPAKLEDSAVYLCASSPTADEQYFGPGTRLTVT.

V and J are TRBV29-1 and TRBJ1-4; maybe TRBD1 (5 bases). The germline V gene encodes CDR1 SQVTM and CDR2 ANQGSEA. Trimming took off 0 bases at V and 4 bases at J, with 9 bases between the two ends. CDR3 length: 14 residues. The CDR3 nucleotides read TGCAGCGTTGAAGAGGCAGGGTATAATGAAAAACTGTTTTTT. This sequence encodes CSVEEAGYNEKLFF. Full variable domain (missing parts from reference TRBV29-1 and TRBJ1-4): SAVISQKPSRDICQRGTSLTIQCQVDSQVTMMFWYRQQPGQSLTLIATANQGSEATYESGFVIDKFPISRPNLTFSTLTVSNMSPEDSSIYLCSVEEAGYNEKLFFGSGTQLSVL.

A remark on this clone: Additional DNA sequences in this sample encode the identical CDR3. DNA of the CDR3: TGTGCCAGCAGTTTATCAGGGGGGAACACTGAAGCTTTCTTT. Amino acids: CASSLSGGNTEAFF. The V call is TRBV27, the J call TRBJ1-1; perhaps TRBD1 as D (6 bases). Germline V gene sequence: CDR1 MNHEY, CDR2 SMNVEV (reference sequence). The CDR3 extends over 14 amino acids. The V end was cut by 0 bases, the J end by 1 base, with 6 bases between.

Comments on this clone: Other DNA sequences within the sample encode an identical CDR3. For the CDR3, the DNA is TGTGCCAGCAGCGTGACAGGAGCAACTAATGAAAAACTGTTTTTT. Its protein is CASSVTGATNEKLFF. The chain is built from TRBV9 and TRBJ1-4, with a tentative D call TRBD1 (6 bases). Germline V CDR1 and CDR2: SGDLS, YYNGEE. Trimming took 2 bases from V and 0 from J, leaving 8 bases between them. CDR3 length: 15 amino acids.

This clone was observed a single time. The CDR3 region has the DNA TGTGCCAGCAGCCCGGGACTAGTTCCCCGTGAGACCCAGTACTTC. Its translation is CASSPGLVPRETQYF. The rearrangement uses TRBV27 and TRBJ2-5; 8 bases line up with TRBD2. J gave up 5 bases and V 6 bases, and 11 bases lay outside the gene matches. The CDR3 runs 15 residues. CDR1 is MNHEY and CDR2 is SMNVEV in the germline V gene (reference sequence).

This chain joins TRBV6-1 and TRBJ1-1; D remains ambiguous. The germline CDR1 and CDR2 sequences are MNHNS and SASEGT. This CDR3 is 13 amino acids long. V lost 7 bases and J 3 bases, leaving 12 bases between the germline ends. This chain's CDR3 is CASIQTGYTEAFF. DNA of the CDR3: TGTGCCAGCATCCAAACGGGATACACTGAAGCTTTCTTT.

The chain couples TRBV10-3 to TRBJ2-7; possible D gene TRBD2, 5 bases. The CDR3 is made up of 16 amino acids. The V gene's germline CDR1 is ENHRY and CDR2 SYGVKD. V shed 0 bases and J shed 3 bases, with 15 bases lying between them. As DNA, the CDR3 is TGTGCCATCAGTGAGTCCGGGGTTGCCGAGCACTACGAGCAGTACTTC. This translates into CAISESGVAEHYEQYF.

The CDR3 protein is CATRSGYGYTF. The CDR3 nucleotides are TGTGCCACCCGGTCGGGCTATGGCTACACCTTC. The chain combines TRBV27 with TRBJ1-2; D is unresolved. Trimming cost V 10 bases and J 4 bases, with 10 bases left between them. The CDR3 has 11 amino acids. Germline V gene sequence: CDR1 MNHEY, CDR2 SMNVEV (reference sequence).

The rearrangement uses TRBV15 and TRBJ2-7, with D possibly being TRBD2 (6 bases). V lost 0 bases and J 4 bases, leaving 10 bases between the germline ends. The germline V gene encodes CDR1 LNHNV and CDR2 YYDKDF (reference sequence). The CDR3 is made up of 14 amino acids. CDR3 protein: CATSREASEYEQYF. CDR3 DNA: TGTGCCACCAGCAGAGAGGCTAGCGAGTACGAGCAGTACTTC.

CDR3 residues: CASSSKTRMGGGRYEQYF. In DNA form, the CDR3 reads TGTGCCAGCAGCTCCAAGACACGCATGGGGGGGGGCCGCTACGAGCAGTACTTC. The J gene is TRBJ2-7, the V gene TRBV7-7, with TRBD2 as a possible D gene (7 bases). Per the germline V gene, CDR1 is SSHAT and CDR2 is FNYEAQ (reference sequence). The CDR3 consists of 18 residues. V lost 4 bases, J lost 3 bases, and 25 bases lay in between.

The chain combines TRBV19 with TRBJ2-7; TRBD1 matches 9 bases. V lost 8 bases to trimming and J lost 5 bases; unmatched junction nucleotides: 1. Germline assignment: CDR1 LNHDA and CDR2 SQIVND (reference sequence). The CDR3 sequence is 11 residues long. This CDR3 is CASGTGHEQYF. CDR3 DNA sequence: TGTGCCAGTGGGACAGGGCACGAGCAGTACTTC.

The chain combines TRBV5-1 with TRBJ2-1; D might be TRBD2 (6 bases). Germline values: CDR1 SGHRS, CDR2 YFSETQ. This CDR3 region has 15 residues. V lost 3 bases and J lost 0, with 10 bases in between. The CDR3 region is CASSSGRNSYNEQFF. CDR3 coding DNA: TGCGCCAGCAGCTCTGGGAGGAACTCCTACAATGAGCAGTTCTTC.

In this sample, this clone turned up once. The CDR3 sequence is CSVEDLAAEAFF. The CDR3 DNA sequence: TGCAGCGTTGAAGACCTGGCCGCTGAAGCTTTCTTT. The chain joins TRBV29-1 to TRBJ1-1; the D is unclear. The CDR3 consists of 12 residues. The germline CDR1 and CDR2 sequences are SQVTM and ANQGSEA. Trimming cost V 0 bases and J 6 bases, with 8 bases left between them.

The rearrangement uses TRBV7-7 and TRBJ2-1; 11 bases agree with TRBD2. This CDR3 is built from 16 residues. The V gene's germline CDR1 is SSHAT and CDR2 FNYEAQ (reference sequence). J gave up 6 bases and V 1 base, and 5 bases lay outside the gene matches. In DNA, the CDR3 is TGTGCCAGCAGCTTAGTAGCGGGAGGGCCTGTCAATGAGCAGTTCTTC. Translation gives CASSLVAGGPVNEQFF.

The chain combines TRBV29-1 with TRBJ2-7, with TRBD2 matching 9 bases. There are 15 residues in the CDR3. CDR1 SQVTM and CDR2 ANQGSEA come from the germline V gene. Trimming took 4 bases from V and 2 from J; bases not matched to a gene: 9. CDR3 region: CSVVASGKLAYEQYF. The DNA for the CDR3 is TGCAGCGTTGTGGCTAGCGGGAAGTTGGCCTACGAGCAGTACTTC.

The chain is built from TRBV11-2 and TRBJ2-1; TRBD2 is a possible D gene (7 bases). Germline V lookup: CDR1 SGHAT, CDR2 FQNNGV. Trimming took off 0 bases at V and 5 bases at J, with 14 bases between the two ends. This CDR3 region has 16 residues. The CDR3 sequence: CASSLELGGTNNEQFF. CDR3 in DNA: TGTGCCAGCAGCTTAGAGCTCGGGGGGACAAACAATGAGCAGTTCTTC.

This clone occurred a few times. The chain carries TRBV10-3 and TRBJ1-1, with unresolved D. Trimming took off 5 bases at V and 1 base at J, with 11 bases between the two ends. The CDR3 covers 14 residues. CDR1 and CDR2 (germline): ENHRY, SYGVKD. DNA of the CDR3: TGTGCCATCAGTCTTGAGGGCGCGAACACTGAAGCTTTCTTT. Translated: CAISLEGANTEAFF.

This clone has a single count. The gene calls are TRBV5-8 and TRBJ2-1; D gene ambiguous. The CDR3 length is 14 residues. In germline, CDR1 is SGHTS, CDR2 YDEGEE. Between the trimmed V and J ends, which lost 5 bases and 7 bases, there was a span of 16 bases. The CDR3 loop reads CASSGGSVWNEQFF. The CDR3 nucleotides read TGTGCCAGCAGTGGTGGTAGTGTTTGGAATGAGCAGTTCTTC.

This chain uses TRBV7-9 with TRBJ2-3, with TRBD1 matching 8 bases. Per the germline V gene, CDR1 is SEHNR and CDR2 is FQNEAQ (reference sequence). The CDR3 sequence is 14 residues long. V lost 6 bases and J lost 4; bases outside the gene matches: 6. The CDR3 DNA is TGTGCCAGCAGGAATGGACAGGGCCCAGATACGCAGTATTTT. Translation: CASRNGQGPDTQYF.

The chain joins TRBV7-9 to TRBJ2-1; 8 nucleotides match TRBD2. The J segment lost 9 bases and the V segment lost 2 bases, leaving 12 bases of the junction unmatched. CDR1 and CDR2 (germline): SEHNR, FQNEAQ (reference sequence). The CDR3 consists of 16 residues. Here the CDR3 DNA reads TGTGCCAGCAGCTTACGCGGGAGGATTAGTAGGACTGAGCAGTTCTTC. Encoded protein: CASSLRGRISRTEQFF. Together with reference TRBV7-9 and TRBJ2-1, the CDR3 gives the full variable domain: DTGVSQNPRHKITKRGQNVTFRCDPISEHNRLYWYRQTLGQGPEFLTYFQNEAQLEKSRLLSDRFSAERPKGSFSTLEIQRTEQGDSAMYLCASSLRGRISRTEQFFGPGTRLTVL.

This chain links TRBV2 with TRBJ2-1; TRBD2 matches at 15 bases. The V segment lost 7 bases and the J segment 0 bases; nucleotides outside the gene matches: 7. The germline V gene encodes CDR1 SNHLY and CDR2 FYNNEI. CDR3 size: 18 residues. The CDR3 loop is CASTRTSGRVSSYNEQFF. The CDR3 region has the DNA TGTGCCAGCACTCGGACTAGCGGGAGGGTGAGCTCCTACAATGAGCAGTTCTTC.

V gene TRBV5-6 combines with J gene TRBJ2-3; D remains ambiguous. V was cut by 8 bases and J by 6 bases, with 16 bases left in between. CDR1 is SGHDT and CDR2 is YYEEEE in the germline V gene. This CDR3 spans 13 amino acids. CDR3 loop: CASNAALTDTQYF. CDR3 bases: TGTGCCAGTAATGCGGCCCTTACGGATACGCAGTATTTT.

This clone was counted a single time. CDR3 nucleotide sequence: TGTGCCATCAGTGATACAGGGACTACTAGCTCCTACAATGAGCAGTTCTTC. It specifies CAISDTGTTSSYNEQFF. The chain recombines TRBV10-3 with TRBJ2-1; possible D gene TRBD2, 7 bases. Germline loops: CDR1 ENHRY, CDR2 SYGVKD. V lost 3 bases and J lost 0, with 15 bases in between. CDR3 length equals 17 residues.

The chain has TRBV7-9 and TRBJ2-7, with 10 bases identical to TRBD2. CDR3 size: 17 residues. V gave up 2 bases and J gave up 5 bases; unmatched junction bases: 12. CDR1 is SEHNR, CDR2 FQNEAQ, per germline (reference sequence). DNA for the CDR3: TGTGCCAGCAGCTTAAAAGCGGGAGGGCCTTTGGGGCACGAGCAGTACTTC. This encodes CASSLKAGGPLGHEQYF.

The rearrangement uses TRBV6-1 and TRBJ1-1, with a tentative D call TRBD1 (6 bases). Trimming cost V 4 bases and J 6 bases, with 21 bases left between them. CDR1 and CDR2 (germline): MNHNS, SASEGT. This CDR3 is 16 amino acids long. The CDR3 nucleotides read TGTGCCAGCAGTGTAGGGGGTACTCTGCTTTTGTCTGAAGCTTTCTTT. Its translation: CASSVGGTLLLSEAFF.

V is TRBV12-5 and J is TRBJ2-3, with 8 bases aligning to TRBD2. This CDR3 region has 18 residues. In germline, CDR1 is LGHNT, CDR2 FRNRAP. After removal of 7 bases from V and 4 bases from J, the junction contained 19 bases not matched to a gene. CDR3: CASASTPISAGDADTQYF. Here the CDR3 DNA reads TGTGCTAGTGCCTCGACCCCCATATCAGCGGGAGACGCAGATACGCAGTATTTT. Complete variable domain (other parts from reference TRBV12-5 and TRBJ2-3): DARVTQTPRHKVTEMGQEVTMRCQPILGHNTVFWYRQTMMQGLELLAYFRNRAPLDDSGMPKDRFSAEMPDATLATLKIQPSEPRDSAVYFCASASTPISAGDADTQYFGPGTRLTVL.